These 20 T cell receptor beta chains were sequenced from one sample in a study of blood T cell repertoires in COVID-19. Using immunoSEQ multiplex PCR, the repertoire was profiled, and TCRdb retains in-frame clones only, with some absent. The table includes about 200,000 clones, about 90% detected once. Source material: PBMCs or T cells enriched from blood (not recorded which). The receptor set was obtained from a woman in her 30s with acute COVID-19.

V is TRBV27 and J is TRBJ2-6; TRBD1 matches at 7 bases. V was clipped by 3 bases and J by 4 bases; unmatched bases: 6. This CDR3 region has 16 residues. The germline CDR1 and CDR2 sequences are MNHEY and SMNVEV (reference sequence). In nucleotides, the CDR3 is TGTGCCAGCAGTTTGAGGACAGGTACAGGGGCCAACGTCCTGACTTTC. Its translation: CASSLRTGTGANVLTF.

This chain links TRBV7-6 with TRBJ2-1; maybe TRBD1 (5 bases). This CDR3 is 15 amino acids long. V was shortened by 4 bases and J by 6 bases, with 16 bases between the two germline ends. Germline V CDR1 and CDR2: SGHVS, FNYEAQ. CDR3 nucleotides: TGTGCCAGCAGCTGGTTACAGGCGCCTAGCAATGAGCAGTTCTTC. It translates to CASSWLQAPSNEQFF.

The chain is built from TRBV10-2 and TRBJ2-2, with 9 bases matching TRBD1. This CDR3 has 16 amino acids. Trimming cost V 7 bases and J 2 bases; bases outside gene matches: 8. Germline CDR1 and CDR2: WSHSY and SAAADI. In DNA form, the CDR3 reads TGCGCCAGCAACGTACCGGGACAGGGAAACACCGGGGAGCTGTTTTTT. Residues: CASNVPGQGNTGELFF.

The chain carries TRBV2 and TRBJ1-2; the match to TRBD1 covers 7 bases. Trimming removed 4 bases from V and 5 bases from J; junction bases left unmatched: 4. CDR1 and CDR2 from the germline V gene are SNHLY and FYNNEI. The CDR3 has 13 residues. The CDR3 DNA reads as TGTGCCAGCAGTGCGGGACAGTTATATGGCTACACCTTC. Residues: CASSAGQLYGYTF.

V is TRBV4-1 and J is TRBJ2-4, with 8 bases matching TRBD1. CDR1 MGHRA and CDR2 YSYEKL come from the germline V gene. This CDR3 spans 15 amino acids. V dropped 0 bases and J dropped 6; count of bases not matched to a gene: 4. DNA for the CDR3: TGCGCCAGCAGCCAAGAATGGACAGGGAGAAACATTCAGTACTTC. Protein: CASSQEWTGRNIQYF.

This rearrangement joins TRBV10-1 to TRBJ2-7; maybe TRBD1 (5 bases). This CDR3 has 13 residues. The germline V gene has CDR1 WNHNN and CDR2 SYGVQD (reference sequence). V was shortened by 1 base and J by 7 bases, with 11 bases between the two germline ends. The DNA for the CDR3 is TGCGCCAGCAGTGAGTGGGGTAGGGGAGAGCAGTACTTC. It specifies CASSEWGRGEQYF.

The rearrangement links TRBV6-2 or TRBV6-3 to TRBJ2-2; 9 positions agree with TRBD2. Looked up from germline, CDR1 is MNHEY and CDR2 is SVGEGT. The CDR3 has 16 amino acids. Unmatched junction bases numbered 1, after V lost 0 bases and J lost 2 bases. The CDR3 sequence: CASSYSSGGNTGELFF. The CDR3 DNA sequence: TGTGCCAGCAGTTACTCTAGCGGGGGTAACACCGGGGAGCTGTTTTTT.

This chain uses TRBV7-9 with TRBJ1-2; unclear D gene. Deletions cut 7 bases from V and 6 bases from J, with 15 bases between. Germline CDR1 SEHNR, CDR2 FQNEAQ (reference sequence). The CDR3 totals 13 residues. The CDR3 here is CASTWGGRDGYTF. CDR3 DNA sequence: TGTGCCAGCACCTGGGGAGGGAGGGATGGCTACACCTTC.

The rearrangement joins TRBV28 to TRBJ2-5; a possible D gene is TRBD1 (6 bases). Germline loops: CDR1 MDHEN, CDR2 SYDVKM. This CDR3 contains 12 residues. The V and J ends lost 5 bases and 5 bases respectively, with 9 bases between them. In nucleotides, the CDR3 is TGTGCCAGCAGTACAGGGCCGGAGACCCAGTACTTC. Its protein is CASSTGPETQYF. Full variable domain (missing parts from reference TRBV28 and TRBJ2-5): DVKVTQSSRYLVKRTGEKVFLECVQDMDHENMFWYRQDPGLGLRLIYFSYDVKMKEKGDIPEGYSVSREKKERFSLILESASTNQTSMYLCASSTGPETQYFGPGTRLLVL.

V and J are TRBV2 and TRBJ2-1; TRBD1 is a possible D gene (6 bases). CDR1 is SNHLY and CDR2 is FYNNEI in the germline V gene. Trimming cost V 1 base and J 4 bases, with 11 bases left between them. The CDR3 contains 15 residues. The CDR3 sequence is CASSEDLGGYNEQFF. The DNA for the CDR3 is TGTGCCAGCAGTGAAGATTTAGGGGGTTACAATGAGCAGTTCTTC.

This rearrangement joins TRBV6-2 or TRBV6-3 to TRBJ1-2; 7 bases fit TRBD1. In germline, CDR1 is MNHEY, CDR2 SVGEGT. There are 12 residues in the CDR3. J lost 5 bases, V lost 5 bases, and 2 bases had no gene match. This CDR3 reads CASSGTAYGYTF. In DNA form, the CDR3 reads TGTGCCAGCAGTGGGACAGCATATGGCTACACCTTC.

The chain recombines TRBV5-1 with TRBJ1-6; D remains ambiguous. The CDR3 is 15 residues long. Trimming removed 1 base from V and 1 base from J, with 6 bases in between. Germline CDR1 and CDR2: SGHRS and YFSETQ. This CDR3 reads CASSLRESYNSPLHF. The CDR3 DNA sequence: TGCGCCAGCAGCTTGCGGGAGTCCTATAATTCACCCCTCCACTTT. Full variable domain (missing parts from reference TRBV5-1 and TRBJ1-6): KAGVTQTPRYLIKTRGQQVTLSCSPISGHRSVSWYQQTPGQGLQFLFEYFSETQRNKGNFPGRFSGRQFSNSRSEMNVSTLELGDSALYLCASSLRESYNSPLHFGNGTRLTVT.

The chain carries TRBV5-4 and TRBJ1-3, with TRBD1 matching over 8 bases. The V gene's germline CDR1 is SGHNT and CDR2 YYREEE (reference sequence). The CDR3 extends over 16 amino acids. Losses at the gene ends were 0 bases for V and 0 bases for J; bases not matched to a gene: 2. CDR3 nucleotide sequence: TGTGCCAGCAGCTTGGGGGGACAGGCCTCTGGAAACACCATATATTTT. Amino acids: CASSLGGQASGNTIYF.

The table lists this clone with a few counts. This chain uses TRBV10-3 with TRBJ1-5; D might be TRBD1 (6 bases). The CDR3 contains 14 residues. The germline V and J ends were trimmed by 6 bases and 0 bases, with 9 bases remaining between them. CDR1 ENHRY and CDR2 SYGVKD come from the germline V gene. DNA for the CDR3: TGTGCCATCAGCCAGGGGAATAGCAATCAGCCCCAGCATTTT. Translation: CAISQGNSNQPQHF.

V gene TRBV15 combines with J gene TRBJ2-5; TRBD2 matches at 11 bases. The CDR3 contains 15 residues. The V segment lost 3 bases and the J segment 3 bases; nucleotides outside the gene matches: 3. The germline V gene encodes CDR1 LNHNV and CDR2 YYDKDF (reference sequence). CDR3 sequence (DNA): TGTGCCACCAGCAGGGGACTAGCGGAAAAAGAGACCCAGTACTTC. Its protein product is CATSRGLAEKETQYF.

This sequence joins TRBV2 and TRBJ1-2; 9 nucleotides match TRBD1. The length of the CDR3 is 16 residues. Germline V CDR1 and CDR2: SNHLY, FYNNEI. The V and J ends lost 6 bases and 6 bases, in that order; junction bases with no gene match: 14. CDR3 protein: CASRETIPGQGHGYTF. The DNA for the CDR3 is TGTGCCAGCAGGGAAACTATACCGGGACAGGGTCATGGCTACACCTTC.

V and J are TRBV5-4 and TRBJ2-2; possible D gene TRBD1, 6 bases. CDR3 length: 15 amino acids. From germline, CDR1 is SGHNT and CDR2 YYREEE (reference sequence). V was trimmed by 0 bases and J by 7 bases, leaving 13 bases between them. The CDR3 DNA sequence: TGTGCCAGCAGCTTGGCAGGGGAAGGGGGCGGGGAGCTGTTTTTT. Translation gives CASSLAGEGGGELFF. Together with reference TRBV5-4 and TRBJ2-2, the CDR3 gives the full variable domain: ETGVTQSPTHLIKTRGQQVTLRCSSQSGHNTVSWYQQALGQGPQFIFQYYREEENGRGNFPPRFSGLQFPNYSSELNVNALELDDSALYLCASSLAGEGGGELFFGEGSRLTVL.

The rearrangement joins TRBV30 to TRBJ1-2; 8 bases match TRBD1. The CDR3 consists of 15 residues. V shed 0 bases and J 3 bases; nucleotides not matched to a gene: 6. CDR1 is GTSNPN, CDR2 SVGIG, per germline (reference sequence). The CDR3 DNA sequence: TGTGCCTGGAGTGTACTGGCAGGGGGCGACTATGGCTACACCTTC. This codes for CAWSVLAGGDYGYTF.

The chain couples TRBV6-5 to TRBJ1-2; TRBD1 matches at 10 bases. CDR3 length: 15 amino acids. Germline CDR1 and CDR2: MNHEY and SVGAGI. V shed 5 bases, J shed 4 bases, and the junction held 7 bases outside the gene matches. The CDR3 DNA follows: TGTGCCAGCAGTCAGGGACAGGGGCCTTCCTATGGCTACACCTTC. It is translated as CASSQGQGPSYGYTF.

The V gene is TRBV5-5, the J gene TRBJ2-1; perhaps TRBD2 as D (6 bases). Germline V gene sequence: CDR1 SGHKS, CDR2 YYEKEE (reference sequence). V gave up 3 bases and J gave up 6 bases, with 16 bases separating them. The CDR3 runs to 15 residues. CDR3: CASSSLGGSANEQFF. The CDR3, as DNA: TGTGCCAGCAGCTCACTCGGGGGTTCGGCCAATGAGCAGTTCTTC.